Each of the 7 T cell receptor beta chains below was sequenced from the same sample in a study of T cells after yellow fever vaccination (dated by TCRdb to the late 2010s). Libraries were constructed by 5' RACE. Sequencing used an Illumina HiSeq 2500. TCRdb reprocessing: public reads trimmed at Q25 with fastp, clones called with MiXCR, in-frame beta chains kept. A single entry per CDR3 protein holds the most common genes and DNA from its merged rows. Counted in this sample were hundreds of thousands of distinct CDR3 sequences; approximately 13% of them appeared once. The top ten clonotypes cover about an eighth of the sample. The treatment or condition label corresponds to: live attenuated yellow fever vaccine strain. This sample comprised PBMCs, obtained on the day of the yellow fever booster vaccination. Receptors were obtained from a man aged 25-45 years who received the YFV17D yellow fever vaccine.

This clonotype turned up a few times. V and J are TRBV7-2 and TRBJ2-5, with D uncertain. Trimming took off 5 bases at V and 9 bases at J, with 16 bases between the two ends. The CDR3 is 13 residues long. CDR1 is SGHTA and CDR2 is FQGNSA in the germline V gene. CDR3 coding DNA: TGTGCCAGCAGCCCGGACCCTGTGGTGGCCCAGTACTTC. Its protein is CASSPDPVVAQYF.

The chain employs TRBV18 and TRBJ2-7, with TRBD1 matching 10 bases. CDR1 KGHSH and CDR2 LQKENI come from the germline V gene. This CDR3 has 17 residues. V dropped 1 base and J dropped 5; count of bases not matched to a gene: 11. CDR3 amino acids: CASSPRTAGTGVNEQYF. CDR3 DNA: TGTGCCAGCTCACCACGCACCGCCGGGACAGGGGTCAACGAGCAGTACTTC.

The genes are TRBV18 and TRBJ2-1; tentatively, D is TRBD2 (5 bases). The CDR3 runs to 14 residues. Per germline, CDR1 KGHSH and CDR2 LQKENI. Trimming stripped 3 bases from V and 8 bases from J, with 14 bases between. Here the CDR3 DNA reads TGTGCCAGCTCACCTCCGGTCGCGGGCCATGAGCAGTTCTTC. Residues: CASSPPVAGHEQFF.

This clonotype was recorded a few times. This rearrangement joins TRBV18 to TRBJ2-5; 7 bases are shared with TRBD1. The trim removed 4 bases at V and 3 bases at J, leaving 8 bases unmatched. The CDR3 extends over 15 amino acids. The germline CDR1 and CDR2 sequences are KGHSH and LQKENI. CDR3 in amino acids: CASSRGTGTEETQYF. CDR3 DNA sequence: TGTGCCAGCTCACGGGGTACCGGGACAGAAGAGACCCAGTACTTC.

The V gene is TRBV7-6, the J gene TRBJ2-1, with 9 bases that match TRBD2. The CDR3 is made up of 15 amino acids. V was pared by 5 bases and J by 8 bases, with 10 bases of the junction left unmatched. CDR1 SGHVS and CDR2 FNYEAQ come from the germline V gene. Here the CDR3 DNA reads TGTGCCAGCAGCCGAGGGACTAGCAGCCTTCATGAGCAGTTCTTC. It codes for CASSRGTSSLHEQFF.

The genes are TRBV6-2 or TRBV6-3 and TRBJ2-1; unclear D gene. This CDR3 contains 12 residues. The V and J ends lost 5 bases and 10 bases respectively, with 12 bases between them. Germline V gives CDR1 MNHEY, CDR2 SVGEGT. CDR3 region: CASSRTLNEQFF. CDR3 nucleotides: TGTGCCAGCAGTCGTACCCTGAACGAGCAGTTCTTC.

This clonotype occurred a few times. V gene TRBV12-3 or TRBV12-4 combines with J gene TRBJ2-7; TRBD1 matches at 11 bases. The CDR3 runs to 15 residues. After removal of 4 bases from V and 0 bases from J, the junction contained 2 bases not matched to a gene. The CDR3 loop reads CASSSGTGGSYEQYF. As DNA, the CDR3 is TGTGCCAGCAGTTCCGGGACAGGGGGCTCCTACGAGCAGTACTTC.